This T cell receptor (beta chain) was captured by sequencing in a study of shared clonotypes between healthy human individuals. Donors were healthy HIV-negative adults without recent acute infections or vaccinations. Germline CDR1 and CDR2: SGHDN and FVKESK. J was trimmed by 7 bases and V by 3 bases; bases with no gene match: 12. The CDR3 sequence is 15 residues long. Findings of the study overall: Genetic and exposure-history diversity was limited by the few donors. Richness estimates generally favored naive over memory subsets.

TCRdb keeps only in-frame clones here, not all; method: immunoSEQ multiplex PCR. The sample lists 1.6 million or so clones; around 97% were seen once. Comments on this clone: Its matching antigen is unknown.

V usage is TRBV14 and J usage is TRBJ2-7; TRBD1 aligns across 7 bases. This sequence was found in a young man in good health. Material for sequencing was naive CD4+ T cells sorted from blood. Documented subset: CD45RA+ positively selected. The CDR3 DNA reads TGTGCCAGCAGCCAGCAGGGGGATGGGCTCTGGGAGCAGTACTTC. Protein product: CASSQQGDGLWEQYF. Using reference TRBV14 and TRBJ2-7 for the parts outside the CDR3, the full variable domain is EAGVTQFPSHSVIEKGQTVTLRCDPISGHDNLYWYRRVMGKEIKFLLHFVKESKQDESGMPNNRFLAERTGGTYSTLKVQPAELEDSGVYFCASSQQGDGLWEQYFGPGTRLTVT.